The 30 T cell receptor beta chains presented below share a single source sample, sequenced in a study of Ad26.COV2.S vaccination and SARS-CoV-2 variants. Clones were sequenced by immunoSEQ multiplex PCR, and TCRdb holds only the in-frame ones, with some missing. The sample records hundreds of thousands of clones, 80% to 90% being singletons. Treatment noted: 15 to 20 received Ad26.COV2.S at low or high dose, single or two shots; roughly five received placebo; per-sample allocation not given. Samples were taken on day 63 after the first vaccine or placebo injection. Sequencing used peripheral blood, obtained in a trial of Ad26.COV2.S vaccine versus placebo. These receptors were taken from a person between 18 and 65 years old who received the Ad26.COV2.S COVID-19 vaccine or a placebo.

This rearrangement joins TRBV21-1 to TRBJ2-6. TRBV21-1 is described as a pseudogene. This CDR3 is 21 amino acids long. DNA of the CDR3: TGTGCCAGCAACTCAACGACCGGCAGGAACCTTCAGGGAGCTGGGGCCAACGTCCTGACTTTC. Amino acids: CASNSTTGRNLQGAGANVLTF.

The rearrangement joins TRBV2 to TRBJ2-7, with unresolved D. Germline V lookup: CDR1 SNHLY, CDR2 FYNNEI. V was shortened by 7 bases and J by 1 base, with 11 bases between the two germline ends. The CDR3 is 13 amino acids. This CDR3 is CASNRRLSYEQYF. The CDR3 DNA sequence: TGTGCCAGCAATCGCCGTCTGTCCTACGAGCAGTACTTC.

The chain employs TRBV28 and TRBJ1-1; TRBD1 matches 7 bases. With 4 bases clipped from V and 4 bases from J, the junction kept 6 bases outside the gene matches. Germline V gene data show CDR1 as MDHEN and CDR2 as SYDVKM. There are 14 residues in the CDR3. The CDR3 region is CASSSPAGGTEAFF. CDR3 sequence (DNA): TGTGCCAGCAGTTCACCCGCAGGGGGCACTGAAGCTTTCTTT.

V and J are TRBV27 and TRBJ2-7; 10 nucleotides match TRBD1. Losses at the gene ends were 5 bases for V and 2 bases for J; bases not matched to a gene: 9. The CDR3 runs 16 residues. CDR1 is MNHEY, CDR2 SMNVEV, per germline (reference sequence). The CDR3 here is CASSPSGTGDTYEQYF. The CDR3, as DNA: TGTGCCAGCAGTCCATCCGGGACAGGGGACACCTACGAGCAGTACTTC.

With regard to this clone: This may be a read error: a much more frequent sequence differs by one nucleotide. The same CDR3 also results from other DNA sequences found in this sample. The chain has TRBV11-1 and TRBJ2-7; perhaps TRBD1 as D (5 bases). The germline V gene has CDR1 SGHAT and CDR2 FQDESV (reference sequence). V was trimmed by 6 bases and J by 4 bases, leaving 10 bases between them. This CDR3 region has 12 residues. This CDR3 reads CASSSDRYEQYF. In DNA form, the CDR3 reads TGTGCCAGCAGTTCCGACAGATACGAGCAGTACTTC.

This clone was counted only a few times. The gene calls are TRBV19 and TRBJ2-2; 9 bases agree with TRBD1. CDR1 LNHDA and CDR2 SQIVND come from the germline V gene (reference sequence). CDR3 length equals 15 residues. V was pared by 4 bases and J by 4 bases, with 4 bases of the junction left unmatched. The CDR3: CASSKRQGGTGELFF. The CDR3 nucleotides read TGTGCCAGTAGTAAAAGACAGGGGGGCACCGGGGAGCTGTTTTTT.

The genes are TRBV2 and TRBJ2-4, with D tentatively TRBD1 or TRBD2 (7 bases each). Germline V lookup: CDR1 SNHLY, CDR2 FYNNEI. With 5 bases removed from V and 5 bases from J, the gap between germline ends came to 16 bases. The CDR3 runs to 15 residues. DNA for the CDR3: TGTGCCAGCAGTAAGGACCCAGGGGGGGAAAACATTCAGTACTTC. Its protein is CASSKDPGGENIQYF. Supplemented by reference TRBV2 and TRBJ2-4, the full variable domain reads EPEVTQTPSHQVTQMGQEVILRCVPISNHLYFYWYRQILGQKVEFLVSFYNNEISEKSEIFDDQFSVERPDGSNFTLKIRSTKLEDSAMYFCASSKDPGGENIQYFGAGTRLSVL.

The CDR3 DNA follows: TGTGCCAGCAGAGCCATTCGCGGGGGAAAATACGAGCAGTACTTC. As protein: CASRAIRGGKYEQYF. This sequence joins TRBV27 and TRBJ2-7; TRBD2 matches 7 bases. The ends lost 6 bases at V and 4 bases at J; junction bases unmatched: 12. Germline-derived CDR1 and CDR2 are MNHEY and SMNVEV (reference sequence). The CDR3 has 15 amino acids.

The chain employs TRBV19 and TRBJ1-5, with unresolved D. Germline CDR1 LNHDA, CDR2 SQIVND (reference sequence). V was pared by 6 bases and J by 0 bases, with 9 bases between. The CDR3 is 14 residues long. CDR3 in DNA: TGTGCCAGTAGAGCGCTTGATAGCAATCAGCCCCAGCATTTT. Translating gives CASRALDSNQPQHF.

The chain recombines TRBV27 with TRBJ1-2; TRBD1 aligns across 7 bases. CDR3 size: 14 residues. The germline V gene has CDR1 MNHEY and CDR2 SMNVEV (reference sequence). After removal of 6 bases from V and 5 bases from J, the junction contained 9 bases not matched to a gene. DNA for the CDR3: TGTGCCAGCAGAAGTCAGGGGGGCCCTTATGGCTACACCTTC. Protein product: CASRSQGGPYGYTF.

This rearrangement joins TRBV19 to TRBJ2-5; 8 positions match TRBD1. This CDR3 contains 14 residues. CDR1 and CDR2 (germline): LNHDA, SQIVND (reference sequence). Trimming took 8 bases from V and 5 from J; bases not matched to a gene: 10. CDR3 residues: CASWTGMASETQYF. CDR3 sequence (DNA): TGTGCCAGTTGGACAGGGATGGCGTCGGAGACCCAGTACTTC. Filled out from reference TRBV19 and TRBJ2-5, the complete variable domain reads DGGITQSPKYLFRKEGQNVTLSCEQNLNHDAMYWYRQDPGQGLRLIYYSQIVNDFQKGDIAEGYSVSREKKESFPLTVTSAQKNPTAFYLCASWTGMASETQYFGPGTRLLVL.

A few counts support this clone. The V call is TRBV13, the J call TRBJ2-7; the D gene is possibly TRBD1 (6 bases). Germline-derived CDR1 and CDR2 are PRHDT and FYEKMQ (reference sequence). With 4 bases removed from V and 3 bases from J, the gap between germline ends came to 13 bases. This CDR3 is 14 amino acids long. The CDR3 sequence is CASSSRDTLYEQYF. The CDR3 DNA follows: TGTGCCAGCAGCTCCCGGGACACCCTCTACGAGCAGTACTTC.

The chain carries TRBV6-2 or TRBV6-3 and TRBJ2-1, with TRBD2 identical over 9 bases. From germline, CDR1 is MNHEY and CDR2 SVGEGT. The CDR3 has 17 residues. The J segment lost 6 bases and the V segment lost 2 bases, leaving 11 bases of the junction unmatched. The DNA of the CDR3 is TGTGCCAGCAGTTACCGTAAGGAAGCGGGAGGCAGCAATGAGCAGTTCTTC. This encodes CASSYRKEAGGSNEQFF.

The CDR3 coding sequence is TGTGCCAGCAGTTACCGGGACGGGAACTATGGCTACACCTTC. As protein: CASSYRDGNYGYTF. The chain has TRBV6-2 or TRBV6-3 and TRBJ1-2; possible D gene TRBD1, 5 bases. Trimming stripped 2 bases from V and 2 bases from J, with 9 bases between. The germline V gene has CDR1 MNHEY and CDR2 SVGEGT. This CDR3 has 14 amino acids.

The chain uses TRBV12-3 or TRBV12-4 and TRBJ2-7; no clear D gene. The CDR3 is made up of 13 amino acids. Trimming left V 9 bases short and J 2 bases short, with 14 bases between. The CDR3 DNA follows: TGTGCCAGTACACACCCGGGCACCTACGAGCAGTACTTC. Protein sequence: CASTHPGTYEQYF.

The V gene is TRBV3-1 (or the pseudogene TRBV3-2), the J gene TRBJ1-1; a weak D match, TRBD1 (5 bases). With 7 bases removed from V and 4 bases from J, the gap between germline ends came to 19 bases. Germline lookup yields CDR1 LGHDT and CDR2 YNNKEL (reference sequence). The CDR3 is 15 residues long. The CDR3 bases are TGTGCCAGCACCCCCACGTGGGGGGAAGGCACTGAAGCTTTCTTT. This sequence encodes CASTPTWGEGTEAFF.

On this clone: A clone one base away is much larger, so this may be a read error. J is TRBJ1-6 and V is TRBV12-3 or TRBV12-4, with D perhaps TRBD1 (6 bases). The CDR3 loop spans 13 amino acids. Trimming removed 4 bases from V and 5 bases from J, with 6 bases in between. CDR3 region: CASSYRDNSPLHF. The CDR3 DNA follows: TGTGCCAGCAGTTACAGGGATAATTCACCCCTCCACTTT.

This clone has only a few counts. This chain connects TRBV30 to TRBJ2-4; a possible D gene is TRBD2 (6 bases). The V gene's germline CDR1 is GTSNPN and CDR2 SVGIG (reference sequence). The CDR3 contains 13 residues. Trimming left V 1 base short and J 8 bases short, with 12 bases between. In nucleotides, the CDR3 is TGTGCCTGGAGTGCCGGCGGGGCGGACATTCAGTACTTC. It is translated as CAWSAGGADIQYF.

The CDR3: CASSWAQGVGSPLHF. Here the CDR3 DNA reads TGTGCCAGCAGCTGGGCGCAGGGGGTTGGTTCACCCCTCCACTTT. The chain has TRBV5-4 and TRBJ1-6; TRBD1 matches 7 bases. V was clipped by 3 bases and J by 9 bases; unmatched bases: 9. The CDR3 is 15 residues long. Germline-derived CDR1 and CDR2 are SGHNT and YYREEE (reference sequence).

The chain is built from TRBV7-2 and TRBJ1-4, with a tentative D call TRBD1 (6 bases). Trimming shortened V by 3 bases and J by 5 bases, and 10 bases separated the two germline ends. Germline loops: CDR1 SGHTA, CDR2 FQGNSA. The CDR3 totals 14 residues. CDR3 bases: TGTGCCAGCAGCTTCACAGGGTTAAATGAAAAACTGTTTTTT. Amino acid sequence: CASSFTGLNEKLFF.

The chain has TRBV6-6 and TRBJ1-1; D is undetermined. The CDR3 is made up of 12 amino acids. The germline V gene has CDR1 MNHNY and CDR2 SVGAGI (reference sequence). Between the trimmed V and J ends, which lost 7 bases and 5 bases, there was a span of 11 bases. As DNA, the CDR3 is TGTGCCAGCACCGAGGAGGGAACTGAAGCTTTCTTT. Translation: CASTEEGTEAFF.

V usage is TRBV4-1 and J usage is TRBJ1-6, with 8 bases that match TRBD1. This CDR3 comprises 20 residues. CDR1 MGHRA and CDR2 YSYEKL come from the germline V gene. V lost 0 bases, J lost 0 bases, and 10 bases stayed unmatched. This CDR3 reads CASSQDWDRLGSSYNSPLHF. CDR3 nucleotide sequence: TGCGCCAGCAGCCAAGATTGGGACAGGCTGGGGAGCTCCTATAATTCACCCCTCCACTTT.

The chain couples TRBV6-7 to TRBJ1-2; D perhaps matches TRBD1 (6 bases). TRBV6-7 is an ORF, and what it does is uncertain. The CDR3 is 13 amino acids. V was clipped by 7 bases and J by 6 bases, with 15 bases between them. The CDR3 sequence is CASTTTGCHGYTF. The CDR3 DNA follows: TGTGCCAGCACTACCACAGGGTGCCATGGCTACACCTTC.

The chain carries TRBV7-9 and TRBJ1-2, with D perhaps matching TRBD1 (5 bases). Deletions cut 3 bases from V and 2 bases from J, with 7 bases between. This CDR3 contains 13 residues. CDR1 is SEHNR, CDR2 FQNEAQ, per germline (reference sequence). This CDR3 reads CASSLGQNYGYTF. The CDR3 coding sequence is TGTGCCAGCAGCTTGGGGCAGAACTATGGCTACACCTTC.

This rearrangement joins TRBV5-1 to TRBJ2-6; 11 nucleotides match TRBD1. The J segment lost 0 bases and the V segment lost 4 bases, leaving 3 bases of the junction unmatched. Germline lookup yields CDR1 SGHRS and CDR2 YFSETQ. The length of the CDR3 is 17 residues. CDR3 residues: CASSPGTGGSGANVLTF. The CDR3 coding sequence is TGCGCCAGCAGCCCCGGGACAGGGGGCTCTGGGGCCAACGTCCTGACTTTC.

The DNA of the CDR3 is TGTGCCAGCAGCAAAGGAAGTAGGGGGGTCCGTGACACCGGGGAGCTGTTTTTT. Translation: CASSKGSRGVRDTGELFF. The V gene is TRBV21-1, the J gene TRBJ2-2. TRBV21-1 corresponds to a pseudogene. This CDR3 has 18 residues.

Turning to this clone: The conserved closing phenylalanine or tryptophan is absent in this CDR3, likely reflecting a read error. No DNA is shown, since the ends of the CDR3 on it are uncertain; the CDR3 is the one TCRdb lists. J is TRBJ2-3 and V is TRBV21-1. TRBV21-1 is a listed pseudogene. The CDR3 length equals 11 residues, ends included. CDR3 residues: CASSPLGSLRG.

The gene calls are TRBV6-1 and TRBJ2-3, with 12 positions matching TRBD2. J lost 2 bases, V lost 0 bases, and 9 bases had no gene match. CDR3 length: 19 amino acids. Per germline, CDR1 MNHNS and CDR2 SASEGT. CDR3 amino acids: CASSEAWLAGGLFTDTQYF. The CDR3 DNA reads TGTGCCAGCAGTGAAGCGTGGCTAGCGGGGGGGCTATTCACAGATACGCAGTATTTT.

This clone has just one count. The chain couples TRBV3-1 (or the pseudogene TRBV3-2) to TRBJ2-4; perhaps TRBD2 as D (6 bases). The V end was cut by 4 bases, the J end by 1 base, with 14 bases between. CDR1 LGHDT and CDR2 YNNKEL come from the germline V gene (reference sequence). This CDR3 has 16 residues. CDR3 bases: TGTGCCAGCAGCCCTCCGGGACTCAGGGCCAAAAACATTCAGTACTTC. Residues: CASSPPGLRAKNIQYF.

V usage is TRBV6-5 and J usage is TRBJ2-2; D is possibly TRBD1 (6 bases). From germline, CDR1 is MNHEY and CDR2 SVGAGI. Trimming stripped 2 bases from V and 4 bases from J, with 11 bases between. The CDR3 extends over 15 amino acids. The CDR3 DNA follows: TGTGCCAGCAGTTACCAGGGGTATAGCACCGGGGAGCTGTTTTTT. This translates into CASSYQGYSTGELFF.